This TCR beta chain was captured in a study of human T cells and chemical hapten exposure (dated by TCRdb to the early 2020s). At the level of the whole study: For sensitization, 2% DPC in acetone was applied to a roughly 2 cm by roughly 2 cm area of upper inner arm skin. Weekly therapeutic DPC doses were additionally applied to the scalp of patients throughout the roughly 25-week study period. Patch tests used Finn chambers with 0.01% DPC on the upper back, scored after 6 days by International Contact Dermatitis Research Group standards. Alopecia areata with under or over 50% scalp involvement, alopecia totalis and alopecia universalis were represented in the patient cohort, which was mostly female. Libraries were pooled for sequencing, and per-sample TCR yields varied mainly because of small differences in library volumes within the pool. The study tracked peripheral blood TCR repertoire changes in vivo during primary and secondary sensitization to the hapten diphenylcyclopropenone (DPC) in alopecia patients. Blood was sampled from patients pre-sensitization (week 0) and at 2, 6 and about 24 weeks after DPC sensitization. Under 30 alopecia patients gave blood for TCR sequencing at one to four time points (pre-sensitization, 2, 6 and 24 weeks). What the work shows at the level of the full study, not this receptor alone: Expanded TCRs formed significantly more large CDR3 similarity clusters than pre-sensitization or healthy control sets, consistent with antigen-driven responses. All patients had alopecia, a presumed autoimmune disease, so their immune response might differ from that of healthy individuals. Patch test score correlated positively with the number of PT1 expanded TCRs, reaching significance at thresholds 8, 16 and 32 but not at 4. After repeated subsampling, changes were observed in the strength of the expansion versus patch-test correlation and in the threshold at which the correlation became significant. No change with DPC sensitization was found in the number of TCRs above 1 in 1000 frequency, and no evidence of global repertoire structure alterations was found.

Relative to germline, V is missing 5 bases and J is missing 2 bases, with 10 bases of the junction outside any gene match. Including cysteine and phenylalanine, the CDR3 has 17 amino acids. Just the 51-base CDR3 DNA is kept, in frame starting at base 1. CDR1 and CDR2, looked up from the germline V gene (reference sequence), are DFQATT and SNEGSKA. Many counts were recorded for this clonotype. Its antigen specificity is not known. No quality values exist for individual bases; no much larger clone is one base distant. The method was RACE. The sample was run on a NextSeq 500. During library preparation, unique molecular identifiers were attached to individual cDNA molecules so that TCRs could be counted in a quantitative, reproducible way. Each blood RNA sample was used to sequence both TCR alpha and TCR beta chains. The paper's data handling went like this. Samples had a median of approximately 93,000 TCRs, with a range from roughly 20,000 to 700,000. The Decombinator software suite was used to annotate V, J and CDR3 in the TCR reads. Every sample was subsampled to the same number of TCRs (28,000) for the PS versus PT1 abundance plots. Expanded TCRs were defined as absent before sensitization and observed at least eight times at the 2-week time point. TCRdb's own reprocessing of the public reads used fastp at Q25 and MiXCR and kept productive beta chains. Each CDR3 protein gets just one entry, which takes the most common genes and DNA from the rows behind it. None of the V and J calls come from the authors' own analysis; TCRdb made them. The sample profile shows 28,000 or so distinct CDR3 sequences; 5% to 6.5% of them were found once. The top ten constitute approximately 5% of the sample.

The time point label for this specimen denotes: patch test 3, about 24 weeks after DPC sensitization. This specimen's treatment or condition label, interpreted: therapeutic diphenylcyclopropenone sensitization with weekly scalp DPC. At every patch-test visit, the blood draw took place before the patch test was put on. To be eligible, patients had to be aged 18 to 70, diagnosed with alopecia and judged suitable for DPC therapy, while pregnant patients were excluded. Unfractionated whole blood was collected in Tempus Blood RNA tubes, and total RNA was extracted from that blood. The rearrangement combines TRBV20-1 with TRBJ1-6, and TRBD1 matches 9 of the central bases. The sample here was whole blood, taken in connection with sensitization to the hapten diphenylcyclopropenone (DPC). This clonotype was sampled from a man aged 25-40 years with alopecia areata. Some clones in this sample may be carry-over from other donors' samples. The CDR3 protein: CSALGQGGEAYNSPLHF. The nucleotide sequence reads TGCAGTGCTTTGGGACAGGGAGGTGAAGCCTATAATTCACCCCTCCACTTT.